One and the same sample provided the 12 T cell receptor beta chains below, sequenced in a study of blood T cell repertoires in COVID-19. The data were produced by immunoSEQ multiplex PCR, yet TCRdb's version contains in-frame clones alone and is incomplete. This sample has 150,000 or so clones; roughly 78% occur once, and the top ten carry approximately 14%. The sequenced sample consisted of peripheral blood. The receptors originated from a human donor with acute or convalescent COVID-19. The donor label of this sample is uncertain.

This rearrangement joins TRBV19 to TRBJ1-2; TRBD1 aligns across 11 bases. Germline CDR1 reads LNHDA; CDR2 reads SQIVND (reference sequence). The CDR3 extends over 15 amino acids. The V gene end was trimmed by 6 bases and the J gene end by 7 bases; junction bases not matched to a gene: 10. CDR3 nucleotides: TGTGCCAGTAGACCCCCGGGACAGGGGGTCTCTGGCTACACCTTC. Residues: CASRPPGQGVSGYTF.

The chain uses TRBV5-1 and TRBJ2-5; 8 bases are shared with TRBD2. CDR1 is SGHRS, CDR2 YFSETQ, per germline. The V gene end was trimmed by 0 bases and the J gene end by 5 bases; junction bases not matched to a gene: 9. CDR3 size: 16 residues. In DNA form, the CDR3 reads TGCGCCAGCAGCTTGGAGAGCGGGGGAAAGGGTGAGACCCAGTACTTC. Amino acids: CASSLESGGKGETQYF.

This chain links TRBV10-3 with TRBJ1-1, with 9 bases aligning to TRBD1. The CDR3 length is 15 residues. Germline CDR1 reads ENHRY; CDR2 reads SYGVKD. The V gene end was trimmed by 4 bases and the J gene end by 3 bases; junction bases not matched to a gene: 6. The CDR3 nucleotides are TGTGCCATCAGTGCCCGACAGGGGGTGGACACTGAAGCTTTCTTT. Encoded protein: CAISARQGVDTEAFF.

The genes are TRBV7-9 and TRBJ1-6; weak D call: TRBD1 (5 bases). With 3 bases removed from V and 0 bases from J, the gap between germline ends came to 15 bases. The CDR3 length is 18 residues. Germline loops: CDR1 SEHNR, CDR2 FQNEAQ (reference sequence). The CDR3: CASSLVRQTSSYNSPLHF. In nucleotides, the CDR3 is TGTGCCAGCAGCTTGGTCAGACAGACTAGCTCCTATAATTCACCCCTCCACTTT.

This sequence joins TRBV7-3 and TRBJ1-1, with 9 bases matching TRBD1. The CDR3 consists of 16 residues. V shed 5 bases, J shed 3 bases, and the junction held 10 bases outside the gene matches. Germline CDR1 SGHTA, CDR2 FQGTGA. CDR3 coding DNA: TGTGCCAGCAGCCTCTATCCCGGGACAGGGTACACTGAAGCTTTCTTT. The encoded protein is CASSLYPGTGYTEAFF. Variable domain in full (rest from reference TRBV7-3 and TRBJ1-1): GAGVSQTPSNKVTEKGKYVELRCDPISGHTALYWYRQSLGQGPEFLIYFQGTGAADDSGLPNDRFFAVRPEGSVSTLKIQRTERGDSAVYLCASSLYPGTGYTEAFFGQGTRLTVV.

This rearrangement joins TRBV6-5 to TRBJ1-2; maybe TRBD1 (5 bases). Looked up from germline, CDR1 is MNHEY and CDR2 is SVGAGI. The CDR3 runs 13 residues. V lost 8 bases and J lost 4, with 14 bases in between. The CDR3 here is CASDTGDGYGYTF. The DNA for the CDR3 is TGTGCCAGCGATACGGGGGATGGCTATGGCTACACCTTC.

The CDR3 region is CASSSRQGSGELFF. The CDR3 DNA reads as TGTGCCAGCAGCTCCCGACAGGGGTCCGGGGAGCTGTTTTTT. The chain recombines TRBV7-2 with TRBJ2-2, with 8 bases that match TRBD1. V was pared by 4 bases and J by 6 bases, with 4 bases of the junction left unmatched. This CDR3 is built from 14 residues. CDR1 is SGHTA and CDR2 is FQGNSA in the germline V gene. Together with reference TRBV7-2 and TRBJ2-2, the CDR3 gives the full variable domain: GAGVSQSPSNKVTEKGKDVELRCDPISGHTALYWYRQSLGQGLEFLIYFQGNSAPDKSGLPSDRFSAERTGGSVSTLTIQRTQQEDSAVYLCASSSRQGSGELFFGEGSRLTVL.

The V call is TRBV6-2 or TRBV6-3, the J call TRBJ2-7, with D possibly TRBD1 on 6 matching bases. Germline CDR1 reads MNHEY; CDR2 reads SVGEGT. This CDR3 has 15 residues. Trimming removed 4 bases from V and 3 bases from J, with 16 bases in between. CDR3 amino acids: CASSLDSGEFYEQYF. CDR3 in DNA: TGTGCCAGCAGTTTGGACAGCGGTGAATTCTACGAGCAGTACTTC.

The chain has TRBV5-8 and TRBJ2-5; D perhaps matches TRBD1 (5 bases). Looked up from germline, CDR1 is SGHTS and CDR2 is YDEGEE. Between the trimmed V and J ends, which lost 8 bases and 0 bases, there was a span of 20 bases. CDR3 length: 16 residues. In nucleotides, the CDR3 is TGTGCCAGTTCCGAATGGGGCCGGACCGACCAAGAGACCCAGTACTTC. This translates into CASSEWGRTDQETQYF.

This clone was found once. The chain uses TRBV19 and TRBJ2-5, with 7 bases identical to TRBD2. This CDR3 is built from 13 residues. V was pared by 3 bases and J by 7 bases, with 5 bases of the junction left unmatched. Germline values: CDR1 LNHDA, CDR2 SQIVND (reference sequence). CDR3: CASSISREGTQYF. The DNA of the CDR3 is TGTGCCAGTAGTATCTCCAGGGAGGGGACCCAGTACTTC.

This chain links TRBV5-1 with TRBJ1-6; tentatively, D is TRBD1 (5 bases). CDR1 is SGHRS and CDR2 is YFSETQ in the germline V gene. Between the trimmed V and J ends, which lost 4 bases and 11 bases, there was a span of 16 bases. The CDR3 is 14 residues long. CDR3 coding DNA: TGCGCCAGCAGCGCGGAGGAGGGGTTCACACCCCTCCACTTT. Translation: CASSAEEGFTPLHF.

The rearrangement uses TRBV29-1 and TRBJ1-1; 8 nucleotides match TRBD1. Trimming cost V 6 bases and J 3 bases; bases outside gene matches: 6. Germline values: CDR1 SQVTM, CDR2 ANQGSEA. CDR3 length equals 13 residues. The CDR3 protein is CSVDTGGDTEAFF. The CDR3 region has the DNA TGCAGCGTCGATACAGGGGGTGACACTGAAGCTTTCTTT.